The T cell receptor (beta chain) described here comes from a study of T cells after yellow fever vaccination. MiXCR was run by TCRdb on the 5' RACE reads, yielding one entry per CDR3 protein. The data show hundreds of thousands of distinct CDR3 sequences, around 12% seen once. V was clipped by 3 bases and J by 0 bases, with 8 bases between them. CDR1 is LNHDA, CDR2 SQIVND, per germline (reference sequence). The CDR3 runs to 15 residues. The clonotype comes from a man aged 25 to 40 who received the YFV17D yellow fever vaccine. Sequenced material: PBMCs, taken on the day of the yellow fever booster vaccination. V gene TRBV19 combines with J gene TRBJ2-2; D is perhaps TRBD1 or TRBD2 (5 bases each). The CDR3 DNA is TGTGCCAGTAGTATGGGACCGGCGAACACCGGGGAGCTGTTTTTT. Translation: CASSMGPANTGELFF.